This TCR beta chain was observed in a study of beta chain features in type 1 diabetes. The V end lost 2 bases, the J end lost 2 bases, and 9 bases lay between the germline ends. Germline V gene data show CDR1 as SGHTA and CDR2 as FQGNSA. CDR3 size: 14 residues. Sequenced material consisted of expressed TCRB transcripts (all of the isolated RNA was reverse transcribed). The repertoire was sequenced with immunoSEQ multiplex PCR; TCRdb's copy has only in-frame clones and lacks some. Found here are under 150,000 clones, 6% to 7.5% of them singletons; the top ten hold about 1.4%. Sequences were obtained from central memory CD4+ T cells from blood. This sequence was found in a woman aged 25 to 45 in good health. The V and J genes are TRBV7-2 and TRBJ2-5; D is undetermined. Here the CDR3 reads CASSLHSRQETQYF. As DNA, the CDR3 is TGTGCCAGCAGCTTACATTCGCGGCAAGAGACCCAGTACTTC.